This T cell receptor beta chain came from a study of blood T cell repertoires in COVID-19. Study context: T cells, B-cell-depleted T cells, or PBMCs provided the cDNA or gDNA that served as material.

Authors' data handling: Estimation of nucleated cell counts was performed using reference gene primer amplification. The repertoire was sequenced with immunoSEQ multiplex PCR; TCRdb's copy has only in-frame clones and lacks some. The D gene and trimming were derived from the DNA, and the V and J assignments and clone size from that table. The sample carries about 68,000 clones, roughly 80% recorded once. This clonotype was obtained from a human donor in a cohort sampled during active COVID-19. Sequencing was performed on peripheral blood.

The CDR3 reads CASTPGTGSSSYEQYF. Written as DNA, the CDR3 is TGTGCCAGCACGCCCGGGACAGGGTCGAGCTCCTACGAGCAGTACTTC. The chain couples TRBV19 to TRBJ2-7; 9 positions match TRBD1. J was trimmed by 0 bases and V by 9 bases; bases with no gene match: 12. Germline lookup yields CDR1 LNHDA and CDR2 SQIVND (reference sequence). The CDR3 has 16 residues.